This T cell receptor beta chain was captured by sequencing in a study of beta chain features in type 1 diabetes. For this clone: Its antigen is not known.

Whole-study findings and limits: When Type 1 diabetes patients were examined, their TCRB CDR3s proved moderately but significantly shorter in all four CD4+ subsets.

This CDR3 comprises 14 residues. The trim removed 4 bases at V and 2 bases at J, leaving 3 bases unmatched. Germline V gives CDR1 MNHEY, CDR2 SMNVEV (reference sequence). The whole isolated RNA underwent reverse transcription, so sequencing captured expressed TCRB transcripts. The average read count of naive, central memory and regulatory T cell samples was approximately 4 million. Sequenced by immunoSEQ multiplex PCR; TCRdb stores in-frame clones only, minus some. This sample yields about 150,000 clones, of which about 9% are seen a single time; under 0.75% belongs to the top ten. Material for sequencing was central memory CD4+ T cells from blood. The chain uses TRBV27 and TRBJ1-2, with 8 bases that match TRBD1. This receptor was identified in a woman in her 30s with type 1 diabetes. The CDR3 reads CASSYRQGNYGYTF. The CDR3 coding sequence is TGTGCCAGCAGTTACCGACAGGGGAACTATGGCTACACCTTC.